One sample yielded the 27 T cell receptor beta chains listed below, sequenced in a study of cytomegalovirus exposure and HLA in healthy donors. PCR involved 60 Vbeta and 13 Jbeta primers. The data were produced by immunoSEQ multiplex PCR, yet TCRdb's version contains in-frame clones alone and is incomplete. The profile covers around 160,000 clones, with around 73% appearing a single time and under 1.5% taken by the ten largest. Source material: PBMCs. These receptors originate from a male donor in good health and CMV-seronegative.

The V gene is TRBV5-1, the J gene TRBJ1-3, with D maybe TRBD1 (5 bases). Germline V CDR1 and CDR2: SGHRS, YFSETQ. This CDR3 has 17 amino acids. The germline V and J ends were trimmed by 4 bases and 0 bases, with 17 bases remaining between them. The CDR3, as DNA: TGCGCCAGCAGCCCAGGACACGGACAATACTCTGGAAACACCATATATTTT. It yields the protein CASSPGHGQYSGNTIYF.

This clone has a single count. The rearrangement links TRBV7-2 to TRBJ2-5, with 8 bases lining up with TRBD2. Trimming at V came to 6 bases and at J to 4 bases, leaving 10 bases not matched to a gene. CDR3 length equals 15 residues. CDR1 SGHTA and CDR2 FQGNSA come from the germline V gene. The CDR3 nucleotides read TGTGCCAGCAGGATTAGCGGGATAGTTGGAGAGACCCAGTACTTC. Its translation: CASRISGIVGETQYF.

This clone was seen more than once but under ten times. The chain is built from TRBV19 and TRBJ2-1; 9 bases are shared with TRBD2. Trimming at V came to 5 bases and at J to 0 bases, leaving 14 bases not matched to a gene. The CDR3 is 19 amino acids. The germline CDR1 and CDR2 sequences are LNHDA and SQIVND (reference sequence). The CDR3 reads CASSALAGASTSSYNEQFF. CDR3 coding DNA: TGTGCCAGTAGTGCGTTAGCGGGAGCGAGTACGAGCTCCTACAATGAGCAGTTCTTC.

This rearrangement joins TRBV6-5 to TRBJ2-7; TRBD1 might be the D (6 bases). Germline CDR1 reads MNHEY; CDR2 reads SVGAGI. This CDR3 region has 15 residues. V was shortened by 3 bases and J by 7 bases, with 19 bases between the two germline ends. Written as DNA, the CDR3 is TGTGCCAGCAGTTATATAACAGGGTGGGTTCGAGAGCAGTACTTC. It translates to CASSYITGWVREQYF.

The chain is built from TRBV11-2 and TRBJ1-1, with 7 bases lining up with TRBD1. Losses at the gene ends were 5 bases for V and 0 bases for J; bases not matched to a gene: 3. This CDR3 is built from 14 residues. Germline V gives CDR1 SGHAT, CDR2 FQNNGV. The CDR3: CASSRDRVNTEAFF. The CDR3 DNA sequence: TGTGCCAGCAGCCGTGACAGGGTGAACACTGAAGCTTTCTTT.

The chain recombines TRBV9 with TRBJ2-3, with 7 bases matching TRBD2. J gave up 2 bases and V 5 bases, and 11 bases lay outside the gene matches. Germline-derived CDR1 and CDR2 are SGDLS and YYNGEE. This CDR3 is built from 16 residues. CDR3 coding DNA: TGTGCCAGCAGTGTGGGAGGGCGGACGATCACAGATACGCAGTATTTT. It translates to CASSVGGRTITDTQYF.

The gene calls are TRBV5-4 and TRBJ2-7; 9 bases are a match to TRBD2. V shed 4 bases, J shed 7 bases, and the junction held 12 bases outside the gene matches. The germline V gene encodes CDR1 SGHNT and CDR2 YYREEE (reference sequence). The CDR3 extends over 15 amino acids. The CDR3 loop reads CASSPTSGTVREQYF. CDR3 DNA sequence: TGTGCCAGCAGCCCGACTAGCGGAACCGTTAGGGAGCAGTACTTC. Filled out from reference TRBV5-4 and TRBJ2-7, the complete variable domain reads ETGVTQSPTHLIKTRGQQVTLRCSSQSGHNTVSWYQQALGQGPQFIFQYYREEENGRGNFPPRFSGLQFPNYSSELNVNALELDDSALYLCASSPTSGTVREQYFGPGTRLTVT.

The rearrangement joins TRBV9 to TRBJ2-7; 12 nucleotides line up with TRBD2. Trimming at V came to 0 bases and at J to 6 bases, leaving 7 bases not matched to a gene. CDR1 is SGDLS, CDR2 YYNGEE, per germline. This CDR3 contains 16 residues. CDR3 nucleotides: TGTGCCAGCAGCGTAGTTCCTAGCGGGGGGGCGGGCGAGCAGTACTTC. Translation: CASSVVPSGGAGEQYF.

V gene TRBV7-6 combines with J gene TRBJ2-2; 8 bases are shared with TRBD1. The CDR3 is 15 residues long. Trimming removed 5 bases from V and 4 bases from J; junction bases left unmatched: 6. The germline V gene has CDR1 SGHVS and CDR2 FNYEAQ. CDR3 nucleotides: TGTGCCAGCAGCCCGACAGGGGTTCCCACCGGGGAGCTGTTTTTT. Translation gives CASSPTGVPTGELFF.

This chain uses TRBV4-3 with TRBJ2-7; 9 bases are shared with TRBD1. Losses at the gene ends were 0 bases for V and 4 bases for J; bases not matched to a gene: 10. CDR3 length: 17 amino acids. The germline V gene encodes CDR1 LGHNA and CDR2 YSLEER. In DNA, the CDR3 is TGCGCCAGCAGCCAAGATCAAGTGGTGGGACAGGGTTACGAGCAGTACTTC. It specifies CASSQDQVVGQGYEQYF.

The chain is built from TRBV27 and TRBJ2-2; 8 bases are shared with TRBD2. The germline V gene encodes CDR1 MNHEY and CDR2 SMNVEV (reference sequence). V gave up 7 bases and J gave up 7 bases; unmatched junction bases: 11. The length of the CDR3 is 15 residues. CDR3 loop: CASTLAGDYNGELFF. CDR3 sequence (DNA): TGTGCCAGCACTCTAGCGGGCGACTACAACGGGGAGCTGTTTTTT.

This sequence joins TRBV6-6 and TRBJ1-5; 12 bases align to TRBD1. The CDR3 contains 16 residues. With V trimmed by 6 bases and J by 6 bases, 9 bases remained unmatched. CDR1 and CDR2 (germline): MNHNY, SVGAGI (reference sequence). The CDR3 DNA follows: TGTGCCAGCAGCCTTTGGGGACAGGGGGCGAGTCAGCCCCAGCATTTT. Protein product: CASSLWGQGASQPQHF.

This chain joins TRBV10-3 and TRBJ2-1, with D possibly matching TRBD2 (6 bases). Germline V CDR1 and CDR2: ENHRY, SYGVKD. This CDR3 is 13 amino acids long. The V gene lost 4 bases and the J gene lost 8 bases, with 12 bases spanning the gap. The CDR3 sequence: CAISAQEGYEQFF. Here the CDR3 DNA reads TGTGCCATCAGTGCACAGGAGGGGTATGAGCAGTTCTTC.

This clone is a singleton in its sample. The CDR3, as DNA: TGTGCCACCAGCAGAGATCCGGACAGGGCCTACGAGCAGTACTTC. As protein: CATSRDPDRAYEQYF. The V call is TRBV15, the J call TRBJ2-7; TRBD1 agrees at 8 bases. CDR3 length equals 15 residues. V dropped 0 bases and J dropped 2; count of bases not matched to a gene: 3. Looked up from germline, CDR1 is LNHNV and CDR2 is YYDKDF (reference sequence). Supplemented by reference TRBV15 and TRBJ2-7, the full variable domain reads DAMVIQNPRYQVTQFGKPVTLSCSQTLNHNVMYWYQQKSSQAPKLLFHYYDKDFNNEADTPDNFQSRRPNTSFCFLDIRSPGLGDTAMYLCATSRDPDRAYEQYFGPGTRLTVT.

The chain carries TRBV6-5 and TRBJ2-7, with 8 bases matching TRBD1. Trimming at V came to 7 bases and at J to 4 bases, leaving 9 bases not matched to a gene. This CDR3 region has 14 residues. CDR1 MNHEY and CDR2 SVGAGI come from the germline V gene. The CDR3 loop is CASNAGTGLYEQYF. The CDR3 DNA sequence: TGTGCCAGCAACGCCGGGACAGGCTTATACGAGCAGTACTTC.

This clone was observed a few times. The rearrangement links TRBV7-6 to TRBJ2-1; 10 nucleotides match TRBD2. Germline CDR1 SGHVS, CDR2 FNYEAQ. The CDR3 runs 13 residues. V lost 5 bases and J lost 9; bases outside the gene matches: 4. DNA for the CDR3: TGTGCCAGCAGCCCCAGACTAGCGGGTGAGCAGTTCTTC. Protein product: CASSPRLAGEQFF.

The chain recombines TRBV4-1 with TRBJ1-3; 7 bases fit TRBD1. From germline, CDR1 is MGHRA and CDR2 YSYEKL. V was clipped by 1 base and J by 0 bases; unmatched bases: 9. The CDR3 spans 18 residues. CDR3 in DNA: TGCGCCAGCAGCCAAGTTTGGAGGACAGGCCACTCTGGAAACACCATATATTTT. This gives the protein CASSQVWRTGHSGNTIYF.

This clone was observed a handful of times. The chain recombines TRBV7-2 with TRBJ2-5; 10 bases are a match to TRBD1. The germline V gene encodes CDR1 SGHTA and CDR2 FQGNSA. Unmatched junction bases numbered 5, after V lost 5 bases and J lost 5 bases. This CDR3 is built from 14 residues. The CDR3 nucleotides read TGTGCCAGCAGCCGGACAGGGGGAAGGGAGACCCAGTACTTC. It codes for CASSRTGGRETQYF.

This clone appeared many times. The rearrangement joins TRBV19 to TRBJ2-1; tentatively, D is TRBD1 (6 bases). Germline loops: CDR1 LNHDA, CDR2 SQIVND (reference sequence). With 8 bases removed from V and 5 bases from J, the gap between germline ends came to 16 bases. The CDR3 has 14 amino acids. In DNA form, the CDR3 reads TGTGCCAGTGTACGTGGACAGCCCAACAATGAGCAGTTCTTC. Protein: CASVRGQPNNEQFF.

This clone was picked up a small number of times. V usage is TRBV15 and J usage is TRBJ2-5; TRBD1 might be the D (6 bases). Germline values: CDR1 LNHNV, CDR2 YYDKDF (reference sequence). With 2 bases removed from V and 2 bases from J, the gap between germline ends came to 18 bases. This CDR3 contains 17 residues. The CDR3 sequence is CATSRFPRGHSQETQYF. CDR3 nucleotide sequence: TGTGCCACCAGCAGATTCCCTAGGGGACATTCACAAGAGACCCAGTACTTC.

V is TRBV5-6 and J is TRBJ2-1, with 10 nucleotides matching TRBD2. The junction had 11 bases not matched to a gene; V was cut back by 4 bases and J by 7 bases. The CDR3 loop spans 16 amino acids. The germline V gene encodes CDR1 SGHDT and CDR2 YYEEEE. CDR3 residues: CASSRTSGAQGNEQFF. CDR3 sequence (DNA): TGTGCCAGCAGCAGGACTAGCGGAGCTCAGGGGAATGAGCAGTTCTTC.

The chain employs TRBV4-1 and TRBJ2-1, with TRBD2 matching over 7 bases. V lost 3 bases to trimming and J lost 0 bases; unmatched junction nucleotides: 5. The germline V gene has CDR1 MGHRA and CDR2 YSYEKL. There are 16 residues in the CDR3. The CDR3 nucleotides are TGCGCCAGCAGCCATACTAGCGCAAGCTCCTACAATGAGCAGTTCTTC. Amino acid sequence: CASSHTSASSYNEQFF.

On this clone: At one end the junction does not follow the germline gene, possibly because of a read error. The chain couples TRBV18 to TRBJ2-7, with 9 bases matching TRBD2. Germline V gene lookup returns CDR1 KGHSH and CDR2 LQKENI. CDR3 length equals 12 residues. The CDR3 region is CASSPIAGVLSF. In nucleotides, the CDR3 is TGTGCCAGCTCACCAATAGCGGGGGTCCTGAGCTTC.

This chain joins TRBV4-3 and TRBJ1-2; D is uncertain. The length of the CDR3 is 19 residues. Germline V gene sequence: CDR1 LGHNA, CDR2 YSLEER. V dropped 1 base and J dropped 0 bases, with 21 bases sitting between them. This chain's CDR3 is CASSQVAPAPGVANYGYTF. The CDR3 bases are TGCGCCAGCAGCCAAGTTGCCCCGGCCCCCGGAGTAGCTAACTATGGCTACACCTTC.

Notes on this clone: Compared with germline, one end of the junction differs, possibly owing to a read error. The chain is built from TRBV7-9 and TRBJ1-2; 8 nucleotides align to TRBD1. In germline, CDR1 is SEHNR, CDR2 FQNEAQ (reference sequence). The CDR3 runs to 15 residues. The CDR3 region is CASSLAGQGQGGYTF. The CDR3, as DNA: TGTGCCAGCAGCCTAGCCGGACAGGGCCAGGGTGGCTACACCTTC.

This clone showed up just once. The V gene is TRBV7-6, the J gene TRBJ2-7; 9 nucleotides line up with TRBD1. Germline V gene sequence: CDR1 SGHVS, CDR2 FNYEAQ. The CDR3 covers 13 residues. Germline trimming cut 5 bases from V and 3 bases from J; bases unmatched to any gene: 2. CDR3 sequence reads: CASSPDRGYEQYF. The CDR3 DNA is TGTGCCAGCAGCCCGGACAGGGGCTACGAGCAGTACTTC.

V and J are TRBV11-2 and TRBJ2-3, with 9 bases fitting TRBD1. V trimming: 1 base; J trimming: 2 bases; junction bases outside the gene matches: 1. Looked up from germline, CDR1 is SGHAT and CDR2 is FQNNGV. The CDR3 has 15 residues. CDR3 sequence (DNA): TGTGCCAGCAGCTTAGGACAGGGGGTCACAGATACGCAGTATTTT. Residues: CASSLGQGVTDTQYF.